This T cell receptor beta chain was sequenced for a study of T cells in Graves' hyperthyroidism and ophthalmopathy. Per the germline V gene, CDR1 is SGHAT and CDR2 is FQDESV (reference sequence). The CDR3 has 18 amino acids. A remark on this clonotype: One junction end does not reproduce the germline sequence, and a read error may be involved.

Amplification of TCR beta CDR3 regions used RNA as the template. A first-round RT-PCR of the TCR CDR3 used the HTBI primer set. TCRdb re-derived calls from the multiplex PCR reads in MiXCR, one entry per CDR3 protein. The sample has roughly 500,000 distinct CDR3 sequences, approximately 25% seen once; the top ten hold approximately 10%. The receptor comes from a woman in her twenties or thirties with Graves' ophthalmopathy. The source material was blood. The V call is TRBV11-1, the J call TRBJ2-4, with 9 bases aligning to TRBD2. The CDR3 protein is CASSEPTSGRRAQNIQYF. The CDR3 coding sequence is TGTGCCAGCAGCGAACCCACCAGCGGGAGGCGAGCCCAAAACATTCAGTACTTC.